The 22 T cell receptor beta chains presented below share a single source sample, sequenced in a study of human T cells and chemical hapten exposure. TCRdb ran MiXCR on the RACE reads and lists one entry per CDR3 protein. The table shows 180,000 or so distinct CDR3 sequences, with approximately 20% occurring only once. Time point defined: patch test 1, 2 weeks after DPC sensitization. Treatment defined: therapeutic diphenylcyclopropenone sensitization with weekly scalp DPC. The sample was whole blood, taken in connection with sensitization to the hapten diphenylcyclopropenone (DPC). The receptors were sampled from a woman between 50 and 59 years old with alopecia areata. Some clones in this sample may be carry-over from other donors' samples.

J is TRBJ2-5 and V is TRBV3-1; D is possibly TRBD2 (5 bases). Germline CDR1 LGHDT, CDR2 YNNKEL (reference sequence). Trimming pared 0 bases from V and 5 bases from J, leaving 16 bases between. This CDR3 is built from 16 residues. The CDR3 DNA sequence: TGTGCCAGCAGCCAAGATGGGTGGCTAGCTGAGGAGACCCAGTACTTC. Its translation is CASSQDGWLAEETQYF.

This clonotype was detected only a few times. V gene TRBV30 combines with J gene TRBJ2-7; D is possibly TRBD2 (7 bases). Germline V lookup: CDR1 GTSNPN, CDR2 SVGIG (reference sequence). The CDR3 is made up of 13 amino acids. V was trimmed by 3 bases and J by 2 bases, leaving 11 bases between them. CDR3 nucleotides: TGTGCCTGGAGGAGGGGGGGGACCTACGAGCAGTACTTC. Protein: CAWRRGGTYEQYF.

This clonotype was observed a few times. The rearrangement uses TRBV29-1 and TRBJ2-2; a possible D gene is TRBD2 (6 bases). The CDR3 length is 12 residues. Germline CDR1 is SQVTM and CDR2 is ANQGSEA. Trimming removed 8 bases from V and 6 bases from J, with 13 bases in between. The CDR3: CSSRAGPGELFF. The CDR3 DNA reads TGCAGCTCCCGGGCGGGGCCCGGGGAGCTGTTTTTT.

In its sample, this clonotype was seen a few times. The chain combines TRBV6-5 with TRBJ2-1; 10 bases map to TRBD2. V gave up 5 bases and J gave up 5 bases; unmatched junction bases: 6. Germline CDR1 and CDR2: MNHEY and SVGAGI. The CDR3 spans 15 residues. CDR3 in DNA: TGTGCCAGCAGTGAGGGACTAGCGCTTAACAATGAGCAGTTCTTC. It translates to CASSEGLALNNEQFF.

The CDR3 region is CSARVGGPSGYNEQFF. In DNA form, the CDR3 reads TGCAGTGCCCGAGTGGGGGGGCCTAGCGGTTACAATGAGCAGTTCTTC. The chain couples TRBV20-1 to TRBJ2-1; perhaps TRBD2 as D (7 bases). Germline CDR1 and CDR2: DFQATT and SNEGSKA (reference sequence). CDR3 length: 16 residues. The V end was cut by 6 bases, the J end by 4 bases, with 22 bases between.

V usage is TRBV9 and J usage is TRBJ1-1; D is possibly TRBD1 (6 bases). The CDR3 runs to 15 residues. The V end was cut by 3 bases, the J end by 3 bases, with 15 bases between. Germline CDR1 is SGDLS and CDR2 is YYNGEE. The CDR3 region is CASSALQGLDTEAFF. CDR3 sequence (DNA): TGTGCCAGCAGCGCCCTACAGGGACTGGACACTGAAGCTTTCTTT.

This sequence joins TRBV7-2 and TRBJ2-5, with D uncertain. Per germline, CDR1 SGHTA and CDR2 FQGNSA. The CDR3 is 14 residues long. The V gene lost 5 bases and the J gene lost 1 base, with 11 bases spanning the gap. The CDR3 DNA follows: TGTGCCAGCAGCCAAGTAGCAGCCCAAGAGACCCAGTACTTC. Its translation: CASSQVAAQETQYF. The full variable domain, completed using reference TRBV7-2 and TRBJ2-5, is GAGVSQSPSNKVTEKGKDVELRCDPISGHTALYWYRQSLGQGLEFLIYFQGNSAPDKSGLPSDRFSAERTGGSVSTLTIQRTQQEDSAVYLCASSQVAAQETQYFGPGTRLLVL.

V is TRBV15 and J is TRBJ1-4; D not certain. Per germline, CDR1 LNHNV and CDR2 YYDKDF (reference sequence). The V and J ends lost 1 base and 8 bases respectively, with 8 bases between them. The length of the CDR3 is 13 residues. The DNA of the CDR3 is TGTGCCACCAGCAGAGCTAGGGAGGAAAAACTGTTTTTT. Translating gives CATSRAREEKLFF.

This clonotype was counted only a few times. V usage is TRBV6-5 and J usage is TRBJ1-6, with D possibly matching TRBD1 (5 bases). With 0 bases removed from V and 7 bases from J, the gap between germline ends came to 10 bases. Germline values: CDR1 MNHEY, CDR2 SVGAGI. This CDR3 spans 15 amino acids. CDR3 in amino acids: CASSYSGVLNSPLHF. CDR3 DNA: TGTGCCAGCAGTTACTCAGGGGTCCTAAATTCACCCCTCCACTTT.

This clonotype was counted a few times. The genes are TRBV7-9 and TRBJ2-3, with 9 bases that match TRBD2. The CDR3 runs 16 residues. J was trimmed by 0 bases and V by 2 bases; bases with no gene match: 3. Germline CDR1 SEHNR, CDR2 FQNEAQ (reference sequence). CDR3 residues: CASSLLLAGSTDTQYF. The CDR3 DNA is TGTGCCAGCAGCTTACTCCTAGCGGGAAGCACAGATACGCAGTATTTT.

V is TRBV10-3 and J is TRBJ2-3; 9 bases are a match to TRBD2. The CDR3 loop spans 13 amino acids. CDR1 is ENHRY, CDR2 SYGVKD, per germline. The junction had 7 bases not matched to a gene; V was cut back by 11 bases and J by 4 bases. CDR3 amino acids: CAVSGSGSDTQYF. The CDR3 bases are TGTGCCGTTAGCGGGAGTGGCTCAGATACGCAGTATTTT.

V usage is TRBV27 and J usage is TRBJ1-2; 7 bases align to TRBD1. Germline CDR1 reads MNHEY; CDR2 reads SMNVEV (reference sequence). This CDR3 contains 13 residues. Trimming cost V 6 bases and J 8 bases; bases outside gene matches: 9. Here the CDR3 reads CASSPDRAFGYTF. The CDR3 nucleotides read TGTGCCAGCAGCCCTGACAGGGCTTTCGGCTACACCTTC.

The chain links TRBV19 to TRBJ2-2; D is undetermined. The CDR3 totals 17 residues. Trimming took 0 bases from V and 2 from J, leaving 13 bases between them. Per the germline V gene, CDR1 is LNHDA and CDR2 is SQIVND (reference sequence). The DNA for the CDR3 is TGTGCCAGTAGTATAGATGGTCGACTCACTAACACCGGGGAGCTGTTTTTT. Its translation: CASSIDGRLTNTGELFF.

The chain combines TRBV7-6 with TRBJ1-1, with D tentatively TRBD1 (5 bases). The CDR3 length is 14 residues. Trimming removed 4 bases at V and 6 bases at J, with 15 bases between. The germline V gene encodes CDR1 SGHVS and CDR2 FNYEAQ. CDR3 loop: CASSSGQLGSEAFF. The CDR3, as DNA: TGTGCCAGCAGCTCGGGGCAATTGGGCTCTGAAGCTTTCTTT. The full variable domain, rest sourced from reference TRBV7-6 and TRBJ1-1, is GAGVSQSPRYKVTKRGQDVALRCDPISGHVSLYWYRQALGQGPEFLTYFNYEAQQDKSGLPNDRFSAERPEGSISTLTIQRTEQRDSAMYRCASSSGQLGSEAFFGQGTRLTVV.

This clonotype occurred a few times. The chain recombines TRBV29-1 with TRBJ2-4, with D perhaps being TRBD1 or TRBD2 (5 bases each). Germline V lookup: CDR1 SQVTM, CDR2 ANQGSEA. CDR3 length equals 14 residues. The V and J ends lost 2 bases and 0 bases respectively, with 8 bases between them. This CDR3 reads CSVEYGTAKNIQYF. In nucleotides, the CDR3 is TGCAGCGTTGAATATGGGACAGCCAAAAACATTCAGTACTTC.

This clonotype was recorded a few times. J is TRBJ2-1 and V is TRBV10-3, with 9 positions matching TRBD2. J was trimmed by 4 bases and V by 5 bases; bases with no gene match: 6. Germline lookup yields CDR1 ENHRY and CDR2 SYGVKD. This CDR3 spans 15 amino acids. This CDR3 reads CAISFIAGAYNEQFF. Written as DNA, the CDR3 is TGTGCCATCAGTTTTATAGCGGGAGCGTACAATGAGCAGTTCTTC.

This clonotype was seen only a few times. The chain employs TRBV28 and TRBJ2-7; D possibly corresponds to TRBD1 (6 bases). Germline V gene lookup returns CDR1 MDHEN and CDR2 SYDVKM. This CDR3 region has 13 residues. With 6 bases removed from V and 2 bases from J, the gap between germline ends came to 11 bases. This CDR3 reads CASRKTGPYEQYF. The CDR3 coding sequence is TGTGCCAGCAGAAAGACAGGTCCCTACGAGCAGTACTTC.

This rearrangement joins TRBV18 to TRBJ2-1; tentative D call: TRBD2 (6 bases). Germline V gene sequence: CDR1 KGHSH, CDR2 LQKENI. The CDR3 sequence is 13 residues long. V lost 5 bases to trimming and J lost 6 bases, with 11 bases between them. CDR3 in amino acids: CASSTTSSNEQFF. Written as DNA, the CDR3 is TGTGCCAGCTCAACAACTAGCTCCAATGAGCAGTTCTTC.

This chain joins TRBV6-5 and TRBJ2-7, with D maybe TRBD1 (6 bases). V lost 5 bases and J lost 0, with 11 bases in between. The CDR3 has 14 residues. Germline V CDR1 and CDR2: MNHEY, SVGAGI. CDR3 loop: CASSLIGGSYEQYF. The CDR3 bases are TGTGCCAGCAGTCTTATAGGGGGCTCCTACGAGCAGTACTTC.

This clonotype was recorded a few times. The junction shows a germline mismatch at one end, possibly a read error. V is TRBV28 and J is TRBJ2-7; 11 bases match TRBD2. The CDR3 is 14 residues long. CDR1 and CDR2 from the germline V gene are MDHEN and SYDVKM. The CDR3 DNA is TGTGCCAGCAGTCTGCCGGGACTAGCGGCCCGGGGGGACTTC. Translated: CASSLPGLAARGDF.

This clonotype occurred a few times. J is TRBJ1-3 and V is TRBV25-1; a weak D match, TRBD1 (6 bases). The V gene lost 8 bases and the J gene lost 0 bases, with 11 bases spanning the gap. Germline CDR1 is MGHDK and CDR2 is SYGVNS. CDR3 length equals 14 residues. In nucleotides, the CDR3 is TGTGCCAGCCGGGGACAACACTCTGGAAACACCATATATTTT. Translating it yields CASRGQHSGNTIYF.

For the CDR3, the DNA is TGTGCCATCAGTGAGTCGTTAGGACAGCCCCCGAAACTGTTTTTT. Its translation is CAISESLGQPPKLFF. The rearrangement links TRBV10-3 to TRBJ1-4, with D tentatively TRBD1 (6 bases). V gave up 0 bases and J gave up 11 bases, with 16 bases separating them. This CDR3 is built from 15 residues. Germline assignment: CDR1 ENHRY and CDR2 SYGVKD.